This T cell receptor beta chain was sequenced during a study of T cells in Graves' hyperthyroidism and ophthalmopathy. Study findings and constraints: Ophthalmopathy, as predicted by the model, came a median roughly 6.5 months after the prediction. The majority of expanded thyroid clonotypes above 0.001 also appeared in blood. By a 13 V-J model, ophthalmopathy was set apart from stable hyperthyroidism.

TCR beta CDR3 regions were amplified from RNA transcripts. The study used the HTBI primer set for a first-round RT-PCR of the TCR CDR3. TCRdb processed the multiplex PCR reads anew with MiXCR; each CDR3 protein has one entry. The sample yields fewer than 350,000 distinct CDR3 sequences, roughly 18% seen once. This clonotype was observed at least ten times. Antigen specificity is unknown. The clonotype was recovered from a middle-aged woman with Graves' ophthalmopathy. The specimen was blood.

The CDR3 region has the DNA TGTGCCAGCAGCCAGGGGGAAAACACTGAAGCTTTCTTT. Amino acids: CASSQGENTEAFF. The chain is built from TRBV27 and TRBJ1-1, with 7 positions matching TRBD1. This CDR3 contains 13 residues. Germline CDR1 and CDR2: MNHEY and SMNVEV (reference sequence). The junction had 3 bases not matched to a gene; V was cut back by 6 bases and J by 2 bases.